The next 19 T cell receptor beta chains were all read from a single sample in a study of post-analysis software for immune sequencing data. Study-level results: Five or six TRBV segments were significantly more frequent in patients than in controls. TRBV5-6, TRBV5-1 and TRBV20-1 were among these segments.

Their antigen targets remain unknown. Every TCR beta cDNA library bore unique molecular identifiers. From the PCR reads, TCRdb called clonotypes with MiXCR, one entry per CDR3 protein. The table includes over 300,000 distinct CDR3 sequences, around 37% detected once. The sequenced material came from blood. These receptors came from a girl between 10 and 17 years old with multiple sclerosis.

For this clonotype: One end of the junction varies from germline; a read error may be responsible. V usage is TRBV14 and J usage is TRBJ1-2, with unresolved D. This CDR3 spans 14 amino acids. CDR1 and CDR2 (germline): SGHDN, FVKESK. The CDR3 nucleotides read TGTGCCAGTAGCCCGTTGGAGCGACCCGCGGGCTACACCTTC. This translates into CASSPLERPAGYTF.

The rearrangement joins TRBV5-5 to TRBJ2-1; D is unresolved. Germline V gives CDR1 SGHKS, CDR2 YYEKEE (reference sequence). Deletions cut 0 bases from V and 0 bases from J, with 10 bases between. The length of the CDR3 is 16 residues. The CDR3 DNA reads TGTGCCAGCAGCTTGGAAGGGCTAAGCTCCTACAATGAGCAGTTCTTC. This encodes CASSLEGLSSYNEQFF.

This clonotype was counted between two and nine times. The CDR3: CASSFYEAETQYF. The CDR3 bases are TGCGCCAGCAGCTTCTACGAAGCGGAGACCCAGTACTTC. This chain links TRBV5-1 with TRBJ2-5; D ambiguous. Germline CDR1 SGHRS, CDR2 YFSETQ. The CDR3 length is 13 residues. The V end was cut by 2 bases, the J end by 5 bases, with 10 bases between.

This clonotype was detected a few times. This chain uses TRBV4-3 with TRBJ2-7; D is perhaps TRBD1 or TRBD2 (5 bases each). The CDR3 contains 18 residues. Trimming took off 1 base at V and 2 bases at J, with 21 bases between the two ends. Germline-derived CDR1 and CDR2 are LGHNA and YSLEER. The DNA for the CDR3 is TGCGCCAGCAGCCAAGCAAAGGTTGGGACCGGCATTACCTACGAGCAGTACTTC. It yields the protein CASSQAKVGTGITYEQYF.

The V call is TRBV28, the J call TRBJ2-4; TRBD2 matches 7 bases. CDR1 and CDR2 from the germline V gene are MDHEN and SYDVKM. There are 14 residues in the CDR3. The trim removed 6 bases at V and 7 bases at J, leaving 9 bases unmatched. CDR3 sequence (DNA): TGTGCCAGCAGCCCCCCGGGGGGATATAACATTCAGTACTTC. Protein sequence: CASSPPGGYNIQYF.

The chain employs TRBV5-1 and TRBJ2-3; D is perhaps TRBD1 or TRBD2 (5 bases each). CDR1 is SGHRS and CDR2 is YFSETQ in the germline V gene. Trimming took off 3 bases at V and 4 bases at J, with 9 bases between the two ends. The CDR3 is 13 residues long. The CDR3 bases are TGCGCCAGCAGCTCTCTGGGACCAGATACGCAGTATTTT. This gives the protein CASSSLGPDTQYF.

The V gene is TRBV28, the J gene TRBJ2-7, with D possibly TRBD2 on 6 matching bases. Germline V lookup: CDR1 MDHEN, CDR2 SYDVKM. V was cut by 6 bases and J by 5 bases, with 20 bases left in between. The length of the CDR3 is 15 residues. The CDR3 sequence: CASSRIMGGRDEQYF. The CDR3 DNA reads TGTGCCAGCAGCCGTATTATGGGGGGTAGGGACGAGCAGTACTTC.

The chain couples TRBV20-1 to TRBJ1-6; D uncertain. The CDR3 length is 11 residues. The germline gives CDR1 DFQATT, CDR2 SNEGSKA (reference sequence). The ends were cut back, 2 bases at V and 10 bases at J, with 6 bases in the middle. CDR3 region: CSARLDSPLHF. DNA of the CDR3: TGCAGTGCTAGATTAGACTCACCCCTCCACTTT.

This clonotype appeared a few times. The V gene is TRBV12-3 or TRBV12-4, the J gene TRBJ1-5; D possibly corresponds to TRBD1 (5 bases). This CDR3 is built from 17 residues. V gave up 3 bases and J gave up 2 bases, with 17 bases separating them. In nucleotides, the CDR3 is TGTGCCAGCAGTTTCCCGGGACCCGTAAGCGGCAATCAGCCCCAGCATTTT. It is translated as CASSFPGPVSGNQPQHF.

This clonotype appeared a few times. V usage is TRBV7-2 and J usage is TRBJ2-1; TRBD1 matches 7 bases. CDR1 is SGHTA, CDR2 FQGNSA, per germline. The CDR3 runs to 12 residues. With 3 bases clipped from V and 9 bases from J, the junction kept 2 bases outside the gene matches. The CDR3 sequence: CASSFRGREQFF. CDR3 sequence (DNA): TGTGCCAGCAGCTTTAGGGGGCGTGAGCAGTTCTTC. Filled out from reference TRBV7-2 and TRBJ2-1, the complete variable domain reads GAGVSQSPSNKVTEKGKDVELRCDPISGHTALYWYRQSLGQGLEFLIYFQGNSAPDKSGLPSDRFSAERTGGSVSTLTIQRTQQEDSAVYLCASSFRGREQFFGPGTRLTVL.

The chain joins TRBV5-1 to TRBJ2-3, with 9 bases lining up with TRBD2. Germline V gene data show CDR1 as SGHRS and CDR2 as YFSETQ. This CDR3 spans 15 amino acids. V was pared by 3 bases and J by 5 bases, with 7 bases of the junction left unmatched. The CDR3 sequence is CASSSAGGGGDTQYF. Written as DNA, the CDR3 is TGCGCCAGCAGCTCAGCGGGGGGAGGCGGAGATACGCAGTATTTT.

In this sample, this clonotype turned up a few times. This chain links TRBV6-1 with TRBJ2-1; 11 positions agree with TRBD2. Germline V lookup: CDR1 MNHNS, CDR2 SASEGT. This CDR3 is 18 amino acids long. V was pared by 6 bases and J by 8 bases, with 18 bases of the junction left unmatched. CDR3 loop: CASSERSLLSGGAYEQFF. CDR3 sequence (DNA): TGTGCCAGCAGCGAAAGGTCCCTCCTTAGCGGGGGGGCCTATGAGCAGTTCTTC.

This clonotype was seen more than once but under ten times. V gene TRBV12-3 or TRBV12-4 combines with J gene TRBJ2-7, with D maybe TRBD1 (5 bases). V was trimmed by 8 bases and J by 5 bases, leaving 16 bases between them. The length of the CDR3 is 13 residues. CDR3 sequence (DNA): TGTGCCAGCTCTTACAAGCAGGGCCACGAGCAGTACTTC. Translating it yields CASSYKQGHEQYF.

This clonotype was seen a few times. The V gene is TRBV4-3, the J gene TRBJ2-1; no clear D gene. Germline V gene data show CDR1 as LGHNA and CDR2 as YSLEER. V lost 0 bases and J 4 bases, leaving 10 bases between the germline ends. CDR3 size: 15 residues. In DNA, the CDR3 is TGCGCCAGCAGCCAAGATTCGTCGGTTTACAATGAGCAGTTCTTC. Residues: CASSQDSSVYNEQFF.

This clonotype turned up a few times. The genes are TRBV5-1 and TRBJ2-1, with 8 bases that match TRBD2. This CDR3 has 16 residues. V dropped 1 base and J dropped 8; count of bases not matched to a gene: 11. CDR1 is SGHRS and CDR2 is YFSETQ in the germline V gene. The CDR3 protein is CASSLFGLASGDEQFF. CDR3 bases: TGCGCCAGCAGCTTGTTCGGACTAGCCTCAGGCGATGAGCAGTTCTTC.

The CDR3, as DNA: TGTGCCAGCAGTCCCACTGGACTAGTAGGGTCCGATACGCAGTATTTT. Protein: CASSPTGLVGSDTQYF. The chain employs TRBV6-1 and TRBJ2-3; the match to TRBD2 covers 7 bases. Per germline, CDR1 MNHNS and CDR2 SASEGT. The CDR3 sequence is 16 residues long. J lost 6 bases, V lost 5 bases, and 14 bases had no gene match.

This clonotype was found a few times. The V gene is TRBV20-1, the J gene TRBJ2-1; D is perhaps TRBD2 (7 bases). V shed 4 bases and J shed 7 bases, with 17 bases lying between them. Per the germline V gene, CDR1 is DFQATT and CDR2 is SNEGSKA (reference sequence). The length of the CDR3 is 14 residues. CDR3: CSAILGGGRNEQFF. The DNA for the CDR3 is TGCAGTGCTATCCTGGGGGGGGGGCGAAATGAGCAGTTCTTC.

J is TRBJ2-5 and V is TRBV27; 9 bases align to TRBD2. This CDR3 has 16 amino acids. V shed 5 bases, J shed 5 bases, and the junction held 12 bases outside the gene matches. CDR1 is MNHEY, CDR2 SMNVEV, per germline (reference sequence). The CDR3 bases are TGTGCCAGCAGTGTGGGGACTAGCTGGGGTGTGGAGACCCAGTACTTC. Translation: CASSVGTSWGVETQYF.

This clonotype was seen many times. V is TRBV10-3 and J is TRBJ2-3, with a weak D call TRBD2 (6 bases). The V end was cut by 6 bases, the J end by 2 bases, with 9 bases between. This CDR3 has 13 residues. Germline V gene data show CDR1 as ENHRY and CDR2 as SYGVKD. The CDR3 here is CAIRRGITDTQYF. CDR3 coding DNA: TGTGCCATCAGACGGGGGATCACAGATACGCAGTATTTT.